This TCR beta chain was identified during a study of T cell repertoires in cytomegalovirus infection (dated by TCRdb to the late 2010s). Concerning the study at large: Donor HLA type was relevant to the analysis, because carriage of CMV infection together with the matching HLA type was indicated by public TCR beta signatures. Paper-wide results and their limitations: Cumulative frequency of public TCR beta family members discriminated carriers of CMV infection plus the relevant HLA type in this cohort and an independent approximately 360-donor cohort. In the ex vivo response, HLA-C-restricted CMV-specific TCR beta clonotypes were dominant, and in two of eight donors the single most frequent clonotype came from this HLA-C-restricted group.

Sequencer: Illumina HiSeq 1500. TCRdb reran the public reads through fastp at Q25 and MiXCR, keeping productive beta chains. Rows merge per CDR3 protein into single entries with the most common DNA and genes. The sample yields almost 550,000 distinct CDR3 sequences; 16% were counted once. Jointly, the top ten make up roughly a quarter of the sample. V and J are trimmed by 2 bases and 1 base, and the gene matches miss 3 bases of the junction. The germline V gene yields SGDLS for CDR1 and YYNGEE for CDR2. Reading from cysteine to phenylalanine, the CDR3 counts 14 amino acids. CDR3 DNA is the only sequence kept; it has 42 bases, read in frame from the first base. This clonotype was seen more than once but under ten times. The specificity of this receptor is unknown. This may be a read error, as it is one base from a much larger clone.

Material: CD8+ T cells from PBMCs. This chain joins TRBV9 to TRBJ2-7, and 7 junctional nucleotides match TRBD1. The clonotype originates from a human donor in good health (CMV status not recorded). Some clones in this sample may be carry-over from other donors' samples. The CDR3 loop reads CASSVRQGSYEQYF. The DNA is as follows: TGTGCCAGCAGCGTCCGACAGGGATCCTACGAGCAGTACTTC.